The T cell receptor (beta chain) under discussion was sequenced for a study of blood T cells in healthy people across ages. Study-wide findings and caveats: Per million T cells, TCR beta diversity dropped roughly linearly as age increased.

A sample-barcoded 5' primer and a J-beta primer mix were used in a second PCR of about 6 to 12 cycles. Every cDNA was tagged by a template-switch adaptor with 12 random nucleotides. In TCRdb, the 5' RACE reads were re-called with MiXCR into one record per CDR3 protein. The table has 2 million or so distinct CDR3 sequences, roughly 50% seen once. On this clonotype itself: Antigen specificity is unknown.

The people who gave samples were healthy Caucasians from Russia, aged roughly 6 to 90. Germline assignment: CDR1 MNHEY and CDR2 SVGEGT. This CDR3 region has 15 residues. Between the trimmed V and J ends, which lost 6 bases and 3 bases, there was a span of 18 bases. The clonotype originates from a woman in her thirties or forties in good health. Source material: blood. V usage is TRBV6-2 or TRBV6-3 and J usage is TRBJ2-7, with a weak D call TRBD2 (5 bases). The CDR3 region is CASSKREILFYEQYF. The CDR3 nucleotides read TGTGCCAGCAGCAAGAGGGAAATACTTTTCTACGAGCAGTACTTC.